A single sample is the source of the 14 T cell receptor beta chains below, sequenced in a study of CD8+CD57+ T cells in acquired aplastic anemia. Genomic DNA acted as the template from which TCR beta VDJ combination and CDR3 sequence profiling were carried out. From the reads, TCRdb called clonotypes with MiXCR, one entry per CDR3 protein. The sample includes 200,000 to 250,000 distinct CDR3 sequences, roughly 60% of them seen just once. Sequenced patients had shown CD8+CD57+ cell expansion by flow cytometry. Source material: sorted CD4+, CD8+, or CD8+CD57+ T cells (not recorded which) from PBMCs. The receptors come from a human donor with aplastic anemia.

The chain joins TRBV19 to TRBJ2-3; D might be TRBD1 (6 bases). Trimming removed 6 bases at V and 0 bases at J, with 13 bases between. This CDR3 is built from 15 residues. From germline, CDR1 is LNHDA and CDR2 SQIVND (reference sequence). Written as DNA, the CDR3 is TGTGCCAGTAGCCAGGACAGAGCTAGCACAGATACGCAGTATTTT. It translates to CASSQDRASTDTQYF.

As for this clonotype: One base away lies a much larger clone, so this may be a sequencing read error. The V call is TRBV30, the J call TRBJ1-5; no clear D gene. The CDR3 sequence is 13 residues long. Germline V gene data show CDR1 as GTSNPN and CDR2 as SVGIG (reference sequence). Trimming cost V 4 bases and J 6 bases, with 13 bases left between them. The CDR3 bases are TGTGCCTGGAAGAGGAAATTGGGTCAGCCCCAGCATTTT. Translated: CAWKRKLGQPQHF.

A remark on this clonotype: One end of the junction does not line up with germline, which may come from a read error. This chain joins TRBV10-3 and TRBJ2-3; TRBD2 matches 14 bases. The J call may be wrong; the DNA end is better matched by TRBJ2-5. The CDR3 sequence is 18 residues long. The germline gives CDR1 ENHRY, CDR2 SYGVKD. The CDR3 protein is CASSEERLAGGPGETQYF. In nucleotides, the CDR3 is TGTGCCAGCAGTGAAGAAAGACTAGCGGGAGGGCCGGGAGAGACCCAGTACTTC.

The rearrangement links TRBV20-1 to TRBJ1-2, with 10 bases identical to TRBD1. V lost 6 bases, J lost 6 bases, and 7 bases stayed unmatched. CDR1 and CDR2 from the germline V gene are DFQATT and SNEGSKA (reference sequence). There are 13 residues in the CDR3. CDR3 coding DNA: TGCAGTGCCGCCGACAGGGGGCTTGATGGCTACACCTTC. Translation: CSAADRGLDGYTF.

A remark on this clonotype: A read error may account for a junction end that differs from germline. This sequence joins TRBV24-1 and TRBJ1-5; D is ambiguous. Germline CDR1 and CDR2: KGHDR and SFDVKD. This CDR3 has 15 residues. This CDR3 is CATSDPDGSNQSQHF. The CDR3 DNA sequence: TGTGCCACCAGTGACCCTGACGGGAGCAATCAGTCCCAGCATTTT.

CDR3 DNA: TGTGCCACCAGTCGGTCTGGCAGCACAGATACGCAGTATTTT. Encoded protein: CATSRSGSTDTQYF. The rearrangement joins TRBV24-1 to TRBJ2-3; D call uncertain. V lost 6 bases and J 0 bases, leaving 9 bases between the germline ends. The germline V gene encodes CDR1 KGHDR and CDR2 SFDVKD. The CDR3 consists of 14 residues.

This clonotype appeared a single time. This chain connects TRBV20-1 to TRBJ1-2; D not certain. V lost 3 bases to trimming and J lost 6 bases, with 8 bases between them. The germline CDR1 and CDR2 sequences are DFQATT and SNEGSKA (reference sequence). CDR3 length: 11 residues. CDR3 sequence: CSASRPDGYTF. DNA for the CDR3: TGCAGTGCTAGTCGACCGGATGGCTACACCTTC.

This chain connects TRBV12-3 or TRBV12-4 to TRBJ2-4; the D gene is possibly TRBD2 (5 bases). This CDR3 has 15 amino acids. V was trimmed by 6 bases and J by 6 bases, leaving 18 bases between them. CDR3 DNA sequence: TGTGCCAGCAGCCAAGATATGGACTTAGGAAACATTCAGTACTTC. Translation gives CASSQDMDLGNIQYF.

This CDR3 reads CATSSDPGDTIYF. CDR3 nucleotides: TGTGCCACCAGCAGCGACCCCGGTGACACCATATATTTT. V usage is TRBV15 and J usage is TRBJ1-3; D uncertain. From germline, CDR1 is LNHNV and CDR2 YYDKDF (reference sequence). V lost 3 bases to trimming and J lost 8 bases, with 11 bases between them. The CDR3 runs to 13 residues.

A note on this clonotype: Because it lacks the conserved phenylalanine or tryptophan at the end, this CDR3 is likely a read error. This rearrangement joins TRBV24-1 to TRBJ1-6; no clear D gene. The CDR3 is 14 residues long. Germline V gene sequence: CDR1 KGHDR, CDR2 SFDVKD. The V end lost 4 bases, the J end lost 9 bases, and 12 bases lay between the germline ends. CDR3 bases: TGTGCCACCAGTGACTCCGGACCGTTTTCACCCCTCCACTGT. Protein sequence: CATSDSGPFSPLHC.

This chain connects TRBV2 to TRBJ2-2; D is undetermined. Per germline, CDR1 SNHLY and CDR2 FYNNEI. The CDR3 has 15 amino acids. The V end was cut by 3 bases, the J end by 7 bases, with 15 bases between. Here the CDR3 DNA reads TGTGCCAGCAGTGATAGGTCCGGCGGCAACGGGGAGCTGTTTTTT. It translates to CASSDRSGGNGELFF.

The V gene is TRBV10-3, the J gene TRBJ2-5; TRBD1 might be the D (5 bases). Germline-derived CDR1 and CDR2 are ENHRY and SYGVKD. CDR3 size: 13 residues. Trimming stripped 4 bases from V and 6 bases from J, with 12 bases between. The CDR3: CAISVGVVKTQYF. As DNA, the CDR3 is TGTGCCATCAGTGTAGGGGTGGTCAAGACCCAGTACTTC.

V and J are TRBV5-4 and TRBJ1-6; the match to TRBD1 covers 9 bases. The CDR3 spans 15 residues. V lost 4 bases to trimming and J lost 10 bases; unmatched junction nucleotides: 9. The germline CDR1 and CDR2 sequences are SGHNT and YYREEE (reference sequence). The CDR3 spells CASSPGDRAMSPLHF. CDR3 nucleotides: TGTGCCAGCAGCCCCGGGGACAGGGCCATGTCACCCCTCCACTTT.

The chain combines TRBV24-1 with TRBJ2-7, with D uncertain. This CDR3 region has 11 residues. The V gene lost 0 bases and the J gene lost 6 bases, with 2 bases spanning the gap. The germline V gene encodes CDR1 KGHDR and CDR2 SFDVKD. The CDR3 DNA is TGTGCCACCAGTGATTTGGGCGAGCAGTACTTC. It translates to CATSDLGEQYF.